This is a list of T cell receptor beta chains from one sample in a study of OX40 agonist ivuxolimab in advanced cancers. Sequencing was performed with immunoSEQ multiplex PCR; in TCRdb, only in-frame clones are kept and a portion is missing. The sample contains roughly 56,000 clones, roughly 85% of which appear only once. Sample: CD4+ or CD8+ T cells sorted from blood, taken in a trial of the OX40 agonist ivuxolimab. The origin of the receptors is an adult with an advanced solid tumor such as melanoma, head and neck, liver or kidney cancer. The CDR3 runs from the conserved cysteine through the conserved F or W. D genes are given only for firm matches. Clone size is given for some rows only: seen once, a few or many times, or a class if the clone is expanded.

clone size: .; J gene: TRBJ2-7; V gene: TRBV2; D gene: TRBD1; CDR3 DNA: TGTGCCAGCAGGGAACAGGGGAGACATCCCTACGAGCAGTACTTC; CDR3 protein: CASREQGRHPYEQYF
clone size: .; J gene: TRBJ1-1; V gene: TRBV19; D gene: .; CDR3 DNA: TGTGCCAGTAGTGAGCAGGGGAAGTTCGCTGAAGCTTTCTTT; CDR3 protein: CASSEQGKFAEAFF
clone size: .; J gene: TRBJ2-2; V gene: TRBV7-2; D gene: .; CDR3 DNA: TGTGCCAGCAGCTCCCTGCGGCCCGGGGAGCTGTTTTTT; CDR3 protein: CASSSLRPGELFF
clone size: .; J gene: TRBJ1-1; V gene: TRBV19; D gene: TRBD1; CDR3 DNA: TGTGCCAGTAGTACGGGACAGGGGGCGCGCGCAATGAACACTGAAGCTTTCTTT; CDR3 protein: CASSTGQGARAMNTEAFF
clone size: .; J gene: TRBJ1-2; V gene: TRBV6-1; D gene: .; CDR3 DNA: TGTGCCAGCAGTGAACGGGGCGGGGCTGGCTACACCTTC; CDR3 protein: CASSERGGAGYTF
clone size: .; J gene: TRBJ2-3; V gene: TRBV7-6; D gene: .; CDR3 DNA: TGTGCCAGCAGCTTAGCTTGGGCAGGGAGCCCAGATACGCAGTATTTT; CDR3 protein: CASSLAWAGSPDTQYF
clone size: .; J gene: TRBJ2-3; V gene: TRBV27; D gene: .; CDR3 DNA: TGTGCCAGCAGTATGTGGGGCCGCACAGATACGCAGTATTTT; CDR3 protein: CASSMWGRTDTQYF
clone size: .; J gene: TRBJ2-7; V gene: TRBV5-5; D gene: TRBD2; CDR3 DNA: TGTGCCAGCAGTACTCTAGCGGGGAGCTCCTACGAGCAGTACTTC; CDR3 protein: CASSTLAGSSYEQYF
clone size: once; J gene: TRBJ2-7; V gene: TRBV2; D gene: .; CDR3 DNA: TGTGCCAGCAGTGGGGCCCGATGGGGGGTCGCCTACGAGCAGTACTTC; CDR3 protein: CASSGARWGVAYEQYF
clone size: .; J gene: TRBJ2-3; V gene: TRBV5-1; D gene: .; CDR3 DNA: TGCGCCAGCAGCGAACCCTTGGATACGCAGTATTTT; CDR3 protein: CASSEPLDTQYF
clone size: .; J gene: TRBJ2-7; V gene: TRBV2; D gene: TRBD2; CDR3 DNA: TGTGCCAGCAGGGGGACTAGCGGCAGCTCCTACGAGCAGTACTTC; CDR3 protein: CASRGTSGSSYEQYF
clone size: .; J gene: TRBJ2-3; V gene: TRBV7-6; D gene: TRBD2; CDR3 DNA: TGTGCCAGCAGCCCCACTAGCGGTCCTGTCGAGCATACGCAGTATTTT; CDR3 protein: CASSPTSGPVEHTQYF
clone size: .; J gene: TRBJ1-3; V gene: TRBV5-1; D gene: .; CDR3 DNA: TGCGCCAGCAGCGGAGAGGGGGGTAACTCTGGAAACACCATATATTTT; CDR3 protein: CASSGEGGNSGNTIYF
clone size: once; J gene: TRBJ2-7; V gene: TRBV5-1; D gene: .; CDR3 DNA: TGCGCCAGCAGCTTGGAAGGGCAAAAGCAGGAGCAGTACTTC; CDR3 protein: CASSLEGQKQEQYF